Each of the 32 T cell receptor beta chains below was sequenced from the same sample in a study of T cell responses to AZD1222 COVID-19 vaccine. The data were produced by immunoSEQ multiplex PCR, yet TCRdb's version contains in-frame clones alone and is incomplete. The sample has 100,000 to 120,000 clones, 65% to 85% seen once. Sequenced material: peripheral blood, taken on day 0 of AZD1222 vaccination. These receptors all come from an adult in good health.

The J gene is TRBJ2-6, the V gene TRBV21-1; TRBD1 is taken as the D call from the table, unchecked against the DNA. TRBV21-1 is a documented pseudogene. The CDR3 is 15 residues long. CDR3 amino acids: CASSSTGFKANVLTF. The DNA of the CDR3 is TGTGCCAGCAGCAGCACAGGGTTCAAAGCCAACGTCCTGACTTTC.

The chain is built from TRBV12-3 or TRBV12-4 and TRBJ1-2, with 8 bases matching TRBD1. J lost 8 bases, V lost 6 bases, and 8 bases had no gene match. This CDR3 has 13 amino acids. CDR3 protein: CASSPGQGIGYTF. For the CDR3, the DNA is TGTGCCAGCAGCCCTGGACAGGGTATAGGCTACACCTTC.

The chain combines TRBV9 with TRBJ2-3; 7 positions agree with TRBD2. Looked up from germline, CDR1 is SGDLS and CDR2 is YYNGEE. V gave up 3 bases and J gave up 5 bases; unmatched junction bases: 12. The CDR3 totals 16 residues. CDR3: CASSDPLAEAQDTQYF. CDR3 bases: TGTGCCAGCAGCGACCCTCTAGCGGAGGCCCAAGATACGCAGTATTTT.

The CDR3 loop is CASSLGASGVYEQYF. In DNA form, the CDR3 reads TGTGCCAGCAGCCTGGGGGCCAGCGGGGTTTACGAGCAGTACTTC. This sequence joins TRBV7-2 and TRBJ2-7, with a weak D call TRBD2 (7 bases). V lost 5 bases and J 4 bases, leaving 18 bases between the germline ends. CDR3 size: 15 residues. Germline V gives CDR1 SGHTA, CDR2 FQGNSA. The whole variable domain, filled in from reference TRBV7-2 and TRBJ2-7, reads GAGVSQSPSNKVTEKGKDVELRCDPISGHTALYWYRQSLGQGLEFLIYFQGNSAPDKSGLPSDRFSAERTGGSVSTLTIQRTQQEDSAVYLCASSLGASGVYEQYFGPGTRLTVT.

This clone has only one observation. The genes are TRBV15 and TRBJ2-5; 10 nucleotides match TRBD2. There are 17 residues in the CDR3. J lost 1 base, V lost 0 bases, and 5 bases had no gene match. Germline CDR1 and CDR2: LNHNV and YYDKDF (reference sequence). The DNA for the CDR3 is TGTGCCACCAGCAGAGATCAGCTAGCGGGGGCCCAAGAGACCCAGTACTTC. This codes for CATSRDQLAGAQETQYF.

This chain connects TRBV2 to TRBJ2-2; D may be TRBD2 (7 bases). CDR3 size: 21 residues. From germline, CDR1 is SNHLY and CDR2 FYNNEI. Deletions cut 6 bases from V and 2 bases from J, with 31 bases between. DNA of the CDR3: TGTGCCAGCAGGGGACTATTCGGGGGCGAGCTGGGGAGACGAAACACCGGGGAGCTGTTTTTT. It specifies CASRGLFGGELGRRNTGELFF.

V gene TRBV4-1 combines with J gene TRBJ2-2; possible D gene TRBD2, 6 bases. Germline CDR1 and CDR2: MGHRA and YSYEKL. CDR3 size: 14 residues. Trimming stripped 1 base from V and 7 bases from J, with 10 bases between. CDR3: CASSQGPSVGELFF. The CDR3 nucleotides are TGCGCCAGCAGCCAAGGTCCTAGCGTCGGGGAGCTGTTTTTT.

This sequence joins TRBV6-5 and TRBJ1-1, with D perhaps TRBD1 (5 bases). V was pared by 10 bases and J by 2 bases, with 17 bases between. The CDR3 is 14 residues long. Per germline, CDR1 MNHEY and CDR2 SVGAGI. The CDR3 is CANRSGHKNTEAFF. CDR3 sequence (DNA): TGTGCCAACAGGTCAGGACACAAAAACACTGAAGCTTTCTTT.

For this clone: Other DNA sequences within the sample encode an identical CDR3. The genes are TRBV7-9 and TRBJ1-1, with TRBD1 as a possible D gene (5 bases). With 5 bases removed from V and 2 bases from J, the gap between germline ends came to 9 bases. The CDR3 length is 13 residues. The germline V gene has CDR1 SEHNR and CDR2 FQNEAQ (reference sequence). The CDR3 nucleotides read TGTGCCAGCAGCCTGACAGTTAACACTGAAGCTTTCTTT. It codes for CASSLTVNTEAFF.

The chain is built from TRBV19 and TRBJ2-6; unclear D gene. The CDR3 sequence is 17 residues long. The V end lost 3 bases, the J end lost 0 bases, and 12 bases lay between the germline ends. The germline V gene encodes CDR1 LNHDA and CDR2 SQIVND (reference sequence). CDR3 residues: CASSISSPGSGANVLTF. The DNA of the CDR3 is TGTGCCAGTAGTATTAGTAGCCCAGGCTCTGGGGCCAACGTCCTGACTTTC.

The chain couples TRBV6-5 to TRBJ2-7; D possibly uses TRBD1 or TRBD2 (5 bases each). Between the trimmed V and J ends, which lost 0 bases and 3 bases, there was a span of 15 bases. Germline CDR1 MNHEY, CDR2 SVGAGI. This CDR3 is 16 amino acids long. CDR3 DNA: TGTGCCAGCAGTTACTCCGGGACCGAACAAGGCTACGAGCAGTACTTC. Its translation is CASSYSGTEQGYEQYF.

This chain uses TRBV2 with TRBJ1-6; 7 bases are a match to TRBD1. The germline V gene has CDR1 SNHLY and CDR2 FYNNEI. V was clipped by 1 base and J by 14 bases; unmatched bases: 11. The CDR3 sequence is 15 residues long. The CDR3 region has the DNA TGTGCCAGCAGTGAAGGCGGGACAGCCGACGGGGCCCTCCACTTT. This codes for CASSEGGTADGALHF.

V gene TRBV3-1 (or the pseudogene TRBV3-2) combines with J gene TRBJ1-1; possibly TRBD1 for D (6 bases). In germline, CDR1 is LGHDT, CDR2 YNNKEL (reference sequence). The germline V and J ends were trimmed by 0 bases and 7 bases, with 15 bases remaining between them. This CDR3 region has 15 residues. The CDR3 loop reads CASSQEERQADEAFF. For the CDR3, the DNA is TGTGCCAGCAGCCAAGAAGAGAGACAGGCTGATGAAGCTTTCTTT.

This clone has just one count. This chain joins TRBV20-1 and TRBJ1-3; perhaps TRBD1 as D (6 bases). V lost 3 bases and J lost 0, with 15 bases in between. This CDR3 region has 16 residues. Germline V gene lookup returns CDR1 DFQATT and CDR2 SNEGSKA (reference sequence). The CDR3 DNA follows: TGCAGTGCTAGTACCGGGACACTTCTCTCTGGAAACACCATATATTTT. It is translated as CSASTGTLLSGNTIYF.

The chain combines TRBV5-1 with TRBJ1-1; D not resolved. The germline V gene has CDR1 SGHRS and CDR2 YFSETQ. V dropped 2 bases and J dropped 3 bases, with 14 bases sitting between them. There are 15 residues in the CDR3. The CDR3 sequence: CASSFADGRDTEAFF. DNA for the CDR3: TGCGCCAGCAGCTTTGCCGACGGACGGGACACTGAAGCTTTCTTT.

The rearrangement joins TRBV30 to TRBJ1-2, with 7 positions matching TRBD1. The germline CDR1 and CDR2 sequences are GTSNPN and SVGIG (reference sequence). CDR3 length: 18 residues. The trim removed 1 base at V and 2 bases at J, leaving 16 bases unmatched. The CDR3 sequence: CAWSGSDRVLNVNYGYTF. DNA of the CDR3: TGTGCCTGGAGTGGATCAGACAGGGTTTTGAACGTCAACTATGGCTACACCTTC.

V and J are TRBV18 and TRBJ2-6; TRBD1 aligns across 7 bases. With V trimmed by 4 bases and J by 12 bases, 9 bases remained unmatched. The CDR3 loop spans 14 amino acids. CDR1 and CDR2 (germline): KGHSH, LQKENI. The CDR3 DNA is TGTGCCAGCTCACACGCGACAGGGAAGGCCGTCCTGACTTTC. Residues: CASSHATGKAVLTF.

The rearrangement links TRBV18 to TRBJ1-2; 7 positions agree with TRBD1. The CDR3 is 16 residues long. The V gene end was trimmed by 9 bases and the J gene end by 7 bases; junction bases not matched to a gene: 20. From germline, CDR1 is KGHSH and CDR2 LQKENI. The CDR3 DNA reads as TGTGCCAGTCTCTTAGGCCTTAGGGGGCAAGCTCGTGGCTACACCTTC. This encodes CASLLGLRGQARGYTF.

This clone was picked up one time. V and J are TRBV30 and TRBJ1-1, with a weak D call TRBD1 (6 bases). This CDR3 has 13 amino acids. In germline, CDR1 is GTSNPN, CDR2 SVGIG (reference sequence). The V end lost 0 bases, the J end lost 2 bases, and 7 bases lay between the germline ends. The CDR3 DNA reads TGTGCCTGGAGTGTAGGGGGAAACACTGAAGCTTTCTTT. Protein product: CAWSVGGNTEAFF.

The chain joins TRBV19 to TRBJ2-7; 9 positions agree with TRBD2. Germline V lookup: CDR1 LNHDA, CDR2 SQIVND (reference sequence). The CDR3 has 14 residues. The ends lost 5 bases at V and 4 bases at J; junction bases unmatched: 6. CDR3 protein: CASSGGTSHYEQYF. The CDR3 region has the DNA TGTGCCAGTAGTGGCGGGACTAGCCATTACGAGCAGTACTTC.

The V call is TRBV19, the J call TRBJ1-2, with 9 bases fitting TRBD1. CDR1 LNHDA and CDR2 SQIVND come from the germline V gene (reference sequence). The trim removed 3 bases at V and 6 bases at J, leaving 11 bases unmatched. This CDR3 contains 16 residues. The CDR3 loop reads CASSIRATGGNDGYTF. CDR3 nucleotide sequence: TGTGCCAGTAGTATTCGGGCCACAGGGGGCAATGATGGCTACACCTTC.

This clone was observed a handful of times. The rearrangement joins TRBV12-5 to TRBJ1-1, with 9 bases identical to TRBD1. The CDR3 has 14 amino acids. CDR1 and CDR2 (germline): LGHNT, FRNRAP. V shed 7 bases, J shed 7 bases, and the junction held 10 bases outside the gene matches. The CDR3: CASARDRAFGEAFF. Written as DNA, the CDR3 is TGTGCTAGTGCACGGGACAGGGCTTTCGGTGAAGCTTTCTTT.

The chain recombines TRBV6-1 with TRBJ1-2; 8 bases align to TRBD1. V shed 1 base, J shed 5 bases, and the junction held 6 bases outside the gene matches. Looked up from germline, CDR1 is MNHNS and CDR2 is SASEGT. The CDR3 spans 15 residues. In DNA form, the CDR3 reads TGTGCCAGCAGTGAAGACGGGACAGGTCGATATGGCTACACCTTC. It is translated as CASSEDGTGRYGYTF.

The chain employs TRBV18 and TRBJ2-2; 12 positions match TRBD2. The germline gives CDR1 KGHSH, CDR2 LQKENI. V lost 3 bases, J lost 2 bases, and 4 bases stayed unmatched. The CDR3 sequence is 17 residues long. The chain's CDR3 is CASSPRTSGTNTGELFF. The CDR3 bases are TGTGCCAGCTCACCGCGGACTAGCGGGACTAACACCGGGGAGCTGTTTTTT.

The CDR3 sequence: CASSRGTGASGANVLTF. The CDR3 bases are TGCGCCAGCAGCCGGGGGACAGGGGCCTCTGGGGCCAACGTCCTGACTTTC. The J gene is TRBJ2-6, the V gene TRBV4-3; 10 nucleotides align to TRBD1. The trim removed 4 bases at V and 0 bases at J, leaving 3 bases unmatched. The CDR3 has 17 amino acids. Germline CDR1 is LGHNA and CDR2 is YSLEER.

The chain recombines TRBV7-9 with TRBJ1-2; the D is unclear. This CDR3 contains 12 residues. Trimming stripped 5 bases from V and 4 bases from J, with 8 bases between. Germline values: CDR1 SEHNR, CDR2 FQNEAQ (reference sequence). For the CDR3, the DNA is TGTGCCAGCAGCCGGGATTCCTATGGCTACACCTTC. This codes for CASSRDSYGYTF.

This clone has more than one count but fewer than ten. The chain carries TRBV29-1 and TRBJ1-3, with D unclear. Germline values: CDR1 SQVTM, CDR2 ANQGSEA. This CDR3 comprises 13 residues. V was clipped by 4 bases and J by 0 bases, with 7 bases between them. CDR3 sequence (DNA): TGCAGCGTTGGCGACACCTCTGGAAACACCATATATTTT. Translating gives CSVGDTSGNTIYF.

This clone was seen once. The chain employs TRBV6-5 and TRBJ2-1; 7 nucleotides match TRBD2. The junction had 5 bases not matched to a gene; V was cut back by 2 bases and J by 4 bases. The germline CDR1 and CDR2 sequences are MNHEY and SVGAGI. The CDR3 consists of 15 residues. The CDR3 here is CASSYTSGIYNEQFF. In DNA form, the CDR3 reads TGTGCCAGCAGTTACACCAGCGGGATATACAATGAGCAGTTCTTC.

V usage is TRBV19 and J usage is TRBJ2-7, with D perhaps matching TRBD1 (5 bases). The germline V gene has CDR1 LNHDA and CDR2 SQIVND (reference sequence). This CDR3 comprises 12 residues. V was cut by 9 bases and J by 5 bases, with 14 bases left in between. For the CDR3, the DNA is TGTGCCAGCAGTGACAGCCGAGACGAGCAGTACTTC. Translation gives CASSDSRDEQYF.

The CDR3 DNA reads TGTGCCAGTAGTATCCCGGGGAGCTCTGGAAACACCATATATTTT. Its protein is CASSIPGSSGNTIYF. The chain uses TRBV19 and TRBJ1-3; D gene uncertain. The CDR3 runs to 15 residues. The V end lost 3 bases, the J end lost 0 bases, and 9 bases lay between the germline ends. Germline V lookup: CDR1 LNHDA, CDR2 SQIVND (reference sequence).

DNA of the CDR3: TGTGCCTCCCACCCGGGACGGGAATATGGCTACACCTTC. Protein: CASHPGREYGYTF. This chain joins TRBV2 and TRBJ1-2; D possibly corresponds to TRBD1 (5 bases). Looked up from germline, CDR1 is SNHLY and CDR2 is FYNNEI. V gave up 11 bases and J gave up 5 bases, with 18 bases separating them. This CDR3 is 13 amino acids long. Complete variable domain (other parts from reference TRBV2 and TRBJ1-2): EPEVTQTPSHQVTQMGQEVILRCVPISNHLYFYWYRQILGQKVEFLVSFYNNEISEKSEIFDDQFSVERPDGSNFTLKIRSTKLEDSAMYFCASHPGREYGYTFGSGTRLTVV.

In its sample, this clone was seen once. The chain employs TRBV9 and TRBJ1-3; a weak D match, TRBD1 (5 bases). The CDR3 consists of 12 residues. Looked up from germline, CDR1 is SGDLS and CDR2 is YYNGEE. Trimming took 3 bases from V and 4 from J, leaving 5 bases between them. CDR3 DNA sequence: TGTGCCAGCAGCGGGGACGGAAACACCATATATTTT. It specifies CASSGDGNTIYF.